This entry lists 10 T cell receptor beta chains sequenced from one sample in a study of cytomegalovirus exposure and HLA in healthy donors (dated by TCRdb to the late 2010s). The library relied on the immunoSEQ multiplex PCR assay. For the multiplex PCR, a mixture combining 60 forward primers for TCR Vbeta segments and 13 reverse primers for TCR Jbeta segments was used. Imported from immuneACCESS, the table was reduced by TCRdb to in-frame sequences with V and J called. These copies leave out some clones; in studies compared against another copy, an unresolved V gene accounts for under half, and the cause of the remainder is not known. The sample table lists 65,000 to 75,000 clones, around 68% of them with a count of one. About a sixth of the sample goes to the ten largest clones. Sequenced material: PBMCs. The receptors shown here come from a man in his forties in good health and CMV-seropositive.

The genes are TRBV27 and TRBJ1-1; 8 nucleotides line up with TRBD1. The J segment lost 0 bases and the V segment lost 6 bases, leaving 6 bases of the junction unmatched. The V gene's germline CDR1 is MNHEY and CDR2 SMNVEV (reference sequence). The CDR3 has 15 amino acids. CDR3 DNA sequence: TGTGCCAGCAGACTTCGACAGGGGATGAACACTGAAGCTTTCTTT. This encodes CASRLRQGMNTEAFF.

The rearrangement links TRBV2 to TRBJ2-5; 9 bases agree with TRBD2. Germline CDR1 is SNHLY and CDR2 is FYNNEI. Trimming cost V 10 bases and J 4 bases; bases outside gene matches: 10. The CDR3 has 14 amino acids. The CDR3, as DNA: TGTGCCACAACGACTGCAGCGGGGGGAGAGACCCAGTACTTC. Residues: CATTTAAGGETQYF.

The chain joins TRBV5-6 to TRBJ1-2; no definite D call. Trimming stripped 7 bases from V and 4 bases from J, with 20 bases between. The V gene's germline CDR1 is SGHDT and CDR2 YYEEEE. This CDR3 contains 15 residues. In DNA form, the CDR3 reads TGTGCCAGCCGAGGATTTGAACTAATCACCTATGGCTACACCTTC. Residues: CASRGFELITYGYTF.

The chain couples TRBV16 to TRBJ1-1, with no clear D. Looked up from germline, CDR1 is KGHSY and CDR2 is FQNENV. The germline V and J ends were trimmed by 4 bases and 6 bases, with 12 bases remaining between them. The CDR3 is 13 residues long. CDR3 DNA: TGTGCCAGCAGCCCAATCACGAAGCCTGAAGCTTTCTTT. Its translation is CASSPITKPEAFF.

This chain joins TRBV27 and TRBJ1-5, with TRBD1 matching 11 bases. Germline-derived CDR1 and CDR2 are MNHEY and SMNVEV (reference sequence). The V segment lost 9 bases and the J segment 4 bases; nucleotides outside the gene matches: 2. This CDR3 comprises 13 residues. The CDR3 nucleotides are TGTGCCAGGGGACAGGGGGGAAATCAGCCCCAGCATTTT. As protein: CARGQGGNQPQHF.

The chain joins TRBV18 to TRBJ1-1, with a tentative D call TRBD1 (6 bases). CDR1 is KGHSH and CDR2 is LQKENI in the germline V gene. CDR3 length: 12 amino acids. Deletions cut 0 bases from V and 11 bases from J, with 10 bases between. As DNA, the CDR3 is TGTGCCAGCTCACCACCGGCAGGGGAGGCTTTCTTT. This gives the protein CASSPPAGEAFF.

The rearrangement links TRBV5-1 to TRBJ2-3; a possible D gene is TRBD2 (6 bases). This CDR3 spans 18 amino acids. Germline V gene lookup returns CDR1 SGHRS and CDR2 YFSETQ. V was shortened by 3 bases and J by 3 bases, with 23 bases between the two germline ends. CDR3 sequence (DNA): TGCGCCAGCAGCTCGTTACCCCCCGCCGCACTAGCAACAGATACGCAGTATTTT. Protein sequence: CASSSLPPAALATDTQYF.

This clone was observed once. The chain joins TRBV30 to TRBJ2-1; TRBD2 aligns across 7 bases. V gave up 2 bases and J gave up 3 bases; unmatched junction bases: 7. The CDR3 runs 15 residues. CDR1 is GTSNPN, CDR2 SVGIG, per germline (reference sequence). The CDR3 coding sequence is TGTGCCTGGAGTCTTCAGAGCGGGAACTACAATGAGCAGTTCTTC. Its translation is CAWSLQSGNYNEQFF.

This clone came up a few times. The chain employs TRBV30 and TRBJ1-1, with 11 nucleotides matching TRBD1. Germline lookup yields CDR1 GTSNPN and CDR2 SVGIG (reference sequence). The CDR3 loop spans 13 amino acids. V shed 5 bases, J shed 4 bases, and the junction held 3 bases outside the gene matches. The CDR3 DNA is TGTGCCTGGTGGACAGGGGGCGTCACTGAAGCTTTCTTT. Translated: CAWWTGGVTEAFF.

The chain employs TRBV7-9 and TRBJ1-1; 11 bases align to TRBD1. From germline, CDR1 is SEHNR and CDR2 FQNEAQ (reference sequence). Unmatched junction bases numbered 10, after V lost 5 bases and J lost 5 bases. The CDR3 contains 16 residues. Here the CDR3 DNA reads TGTGCCAGCAGCGACGGGACAGGGGGACCCTCTACTGAAGCTTTCTTT. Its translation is CASSDGTGGPSTEAFF.